Sequencing of this T cell receptor beta chain was carried out in a study of cytomegalovirus exposure and HLA in healthy donors. Study results and caveats: Three CMV-associated chains proved CMV antigen-specific in vitro. Some public TCRs appeared in many individuals, while most sequences were rare. With further analysis later on, most CMV-associated TCR beta chains appeared HLA-restricted.

As regards this clone: Its antigen is currently unknown.

PCR primers comprised 60 Vbeta and 13 Jbeta primers. Sequencing was performed with immunoSEQ multiplex PCR; in TCRdb, only in-frame clones are kept and a portion is missing. The table records around 130,000 clones, approximately 84% of them present only once. Likely unrecorded immune exposures existed in these nominally healthy donors. The receptor comes from a boy aged 2 to 9 in good health and CMV-seronegative. The sequenced sample was PBMCs.

The DNA for the CDR3 is TGTGCCAGTAGTGTTATAGCGAACACCGGGGAGCTGTTTTTT. Residues: CASSVIANTGELFF. The genes are TRBV19 and TRBJ2-2; D remains ambiguous. The CDR3 length is 14 residues. The V end lost 5 bases, the J end lost 0 bases, and 7 bases lay between the germline ends. The germline V gene encodes CDR1 LNHDA and CDR2 SQIVND (reference sequence). Full variable domain (missing parts from reference TRBV19 and TRBJ2-2): DGGITQSPKYLFRKEGQNVTLSCEQNLNHDAMYWYRQDPGQGLRLIYYSQIVNDFQKGDIAEGYSVSREKKESFPLTVTSAQKNPTAFYLCASSVIANTGELFFGEGSRLTVL.